This T cell receptor (beta chain) came from a study of neurological immune-mediated disorders. After removal of 5 bases from V and 7 bases from J, the junction contained 9 bases not matched to a gene. Germline CDR1 MDHEN, CDR2 SYDVKM. The CDR3 runs to 14 residues. Each CDR3 protein gets one entry after TCRdb re-called the 5' RACE reads with MiXCR. The table shows more than 50,000 distinct CDR3 sequences, with 3% to 4% occurring only once. The V call is TRBV28, the J call TRBJ2-7; 9 nucleotides align to TRBD2. Specimen: PBMCs. The sequence was obtained from a woman aged 55-69 years with multiple sclerosis. This CDR3 is CASSTAGGPYEQYF. In nucleotides, the CDR3 is TGTGCCAGCAGTACGGCGGGGGGGCCTTATGAGCAGTACTTC.